The entry below describes one T cell receptor beta chain. This sample is part of a study of blood T cell repertoires in COVID-19. The wider study: Donors in the United States, Italy and Spain gave samples during acute or convalescent COVID-19. PBMCs, B-cell-depleted T cells, or T cells were the source of the cDNA or gDNA that made up the material.

The CDR3 has 14 amino acids. Unmatched junction bases numbered 6, after V lost 10 bases and J lost 0 bases. The V gene's germline CDR1 is MNHEY and CDR2 SVGAGI. Authors' processing steps: Reference gene primer amplification yielded estimated nucleated cell counts. Using immunoSEQ multiplex PCR, the repertoire was profiled, and TCRdb retains in-frame clones only, with some absent. The V and J calls and clone size are taken from that table; D and trimming were inferred from the DNA. The sample holds some 19,000 clones; 82% are singletons and the top ten take about 6%. The chain carries TRBV6-5 and TRBJ2-7; 10 positions agree with TRBD2. This TCR derives from a human donor in a cohort sampled during active COVID-19. Sequencing used peripheral blood. For the CDR3, the DNA is TGTGCCACCAAGGCTAGCGGGAGCTCCTACGAGCAGTACTTC. Protein product: CATKASGSSYEQYF.